This TCR beta chain was sequenced in a study of control samples from healthy donors and cancer patients. Per germline, CDR1 PRHDT and CDR2 FYEKMQ (reference sequence). V lost 7 bases, J lost 0 bases, and 9 bases lay in between. The CDR3 extends over 13 amino acids. TCRdb's table, derived via immunoSEQ multiplex PCR, lists solely in-frame clones and lacks some. Of 120,000 to 150,000 clones listed, roughly nine tenths were seen once; the top ten hold around 4.7%. The sample was blood. The chain is built from TRBV13 and TRBJ1-1; D is undetermined. This receptor was taken from a man aged 30-40 years in good health. CDR3 loop: CASTETVNTEAFF. The CDR3, as DNA: TGTGCCAGCACCGAAACGGTGAACACTGAAGCTTTCTTT.